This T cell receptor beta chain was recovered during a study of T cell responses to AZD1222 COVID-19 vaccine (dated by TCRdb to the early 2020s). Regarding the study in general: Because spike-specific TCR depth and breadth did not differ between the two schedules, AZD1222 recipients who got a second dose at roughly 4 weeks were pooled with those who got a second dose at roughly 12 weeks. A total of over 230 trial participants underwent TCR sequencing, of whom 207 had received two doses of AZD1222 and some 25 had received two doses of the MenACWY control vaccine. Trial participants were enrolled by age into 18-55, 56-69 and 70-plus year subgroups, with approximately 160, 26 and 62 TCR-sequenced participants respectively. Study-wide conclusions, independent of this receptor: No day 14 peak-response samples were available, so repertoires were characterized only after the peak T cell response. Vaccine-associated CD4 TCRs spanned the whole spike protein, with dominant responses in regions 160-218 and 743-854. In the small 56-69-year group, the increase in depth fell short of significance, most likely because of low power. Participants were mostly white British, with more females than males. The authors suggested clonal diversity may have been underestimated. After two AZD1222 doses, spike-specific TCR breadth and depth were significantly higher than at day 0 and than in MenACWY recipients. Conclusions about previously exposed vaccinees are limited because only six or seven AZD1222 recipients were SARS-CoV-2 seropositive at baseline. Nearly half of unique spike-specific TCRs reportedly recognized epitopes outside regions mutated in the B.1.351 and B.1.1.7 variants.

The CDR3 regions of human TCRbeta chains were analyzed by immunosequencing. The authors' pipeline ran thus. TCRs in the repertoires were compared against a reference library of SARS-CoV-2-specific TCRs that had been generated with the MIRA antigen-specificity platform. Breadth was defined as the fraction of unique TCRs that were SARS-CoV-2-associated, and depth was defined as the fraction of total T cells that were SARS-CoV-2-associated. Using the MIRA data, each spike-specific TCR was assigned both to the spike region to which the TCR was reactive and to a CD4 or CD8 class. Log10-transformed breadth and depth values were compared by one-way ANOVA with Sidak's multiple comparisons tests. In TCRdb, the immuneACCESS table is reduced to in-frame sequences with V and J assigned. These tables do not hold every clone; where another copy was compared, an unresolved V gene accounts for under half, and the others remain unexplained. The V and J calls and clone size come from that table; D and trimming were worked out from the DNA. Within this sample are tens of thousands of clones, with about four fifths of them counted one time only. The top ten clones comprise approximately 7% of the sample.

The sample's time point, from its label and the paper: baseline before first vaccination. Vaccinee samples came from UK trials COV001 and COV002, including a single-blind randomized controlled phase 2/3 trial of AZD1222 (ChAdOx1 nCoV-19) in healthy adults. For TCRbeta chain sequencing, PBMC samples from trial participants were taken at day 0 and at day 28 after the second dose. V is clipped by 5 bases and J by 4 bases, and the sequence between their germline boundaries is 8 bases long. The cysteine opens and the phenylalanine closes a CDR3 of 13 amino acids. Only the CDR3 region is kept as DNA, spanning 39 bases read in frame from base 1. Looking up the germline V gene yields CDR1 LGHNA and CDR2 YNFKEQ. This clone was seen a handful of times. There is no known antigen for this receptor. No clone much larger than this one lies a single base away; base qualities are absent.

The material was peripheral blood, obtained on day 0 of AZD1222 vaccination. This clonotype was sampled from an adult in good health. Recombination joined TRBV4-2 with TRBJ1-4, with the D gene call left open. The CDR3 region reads CASSSDLNEKLFF. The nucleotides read TGTGCCAGCAGCTCGGACCTTAATGAAAAACTGTTTTTT.